The 27 T cell receptor beta chains given below trace back to one sample, sequenced in a study of T-cell memory formation after mild COVID-19. A single record per CDR3 protein comes from TCRdb applying MiXCR to the 5' RACE reads. The data show around 130,000 distinct CDR3 sequences, with approximately 15% seen just once and approximately 5.2% held by the top ten. Sequenced input: PBMCs or a T cell subset sorted from them (not recorded which). Receptor source: a young man who had mild COVID-19 (a few samples of this study predate the infection). Cell type and time point are not known.

This clonotype has at least ten counts. The CDR3 reads CASSRLAGADTQYF. Here the CDR3 DNA reads TGCGCCAGCAGCCGACTAGCGGGGGCAGATACGCAGTATTTT. This sequence joins TRBV5-1 and TRBJ2-3, with 12 bases fitting TRBD2. The germline CDR1 and CDR2 sequences are SGHRS and YFSETQ. The junction had 1 base not matched to a gene; V was cut back by 4 bases and J by 4 bases. This CDR3 comprises 14 residues.

The CDR3 here is CASSGLAGSYNEQFF. DNA for the CDR3: TGTGCCAGTAGTGGGCTAGCGGGCTCCTACAATGAGCAGTTCTTC. V gene TRBV19 combines with J gene TRBJ2-1, with 8 nucleotides matching TRBD2. The V gene's germline CDR1 is LNHDA and CDR2 SQIVND (reference sequence). Germline trimming cut 5 bases from V and 0 bases from J; bases unmatched to any gene: 3. This CDR3 spans 15 amino acids.

This clonotype was recorded a few times. The chain uses TRBV9 and TRBJ2-6, with D perhaps matching TRBD1 (5 bases). The germline V gene has CDR1 SGDLS and CDR2 YYNGEE. V was shortened by 3 bases and J by 4 bases, with 11 bases between the two germline ends. This CDR3 region has 15 residues. CDR3 DNA sequence: TGTGCCAGCAGCGCCAGGGAAACCGGGGCCAACGTCCTGACTTTC. This gives the protein CASSARETGANVLTF.

This clonotype was seen a few times. The J gene is TRBJ1-6, the V gene TRBV4-3, with D hard to call. Trimming removed 0 bases at V and 9 bases at J, with 15 bases between. The CDR3 spans 16 residues. The germline V gene encodes CDR1 LGHNA and CDR2 YSLEER. The CDR3 sequence is CASSQDLRTDGSPLHF. The CDR3 DNA follows: TGCGCCAGCAGCCAAGATCTGAGGACCGACGGTTCACCCCTCCACTTT.

The rearrangement uses TRBV5-1 and TRBJ2-3; D possibly matches TRBD1 or TRBD2 (5 bases each). The V end was cut by 3 bases, the J end by 6 bases, with 20 bases between. Germline assignment: CDR1 SGHRS and CDR2 YFSETQ. The CDR3 runs to 16 residues. CDR3 nucleotides: TGCGCCAGCAGCTCTACACCGGGACGGGGAGTGGATACGCAGTATTTT. Amino acid sequence: CASSSTPGRGVDTQYF.

This clonotype has a count of ten or more. V and J are TRBV7-9 and TRBJ2-3; 10 positions agree with TRBD2. This CDR3 has 17 residues. Germline trimming cut 1 base from V and 1 base from J; bases unmatched to any gene: 5. Per the germline V gene, CDR1 is SEHNR and CDR2 is FQNEAQ (reference sequence). In DNA form, the CDR3 reads TGTGCCAGCAGCTTAGTCGGAACTAGCGGGGGCACAGATACGCAGTATTTT. It yields the protein CASSLVGTSGGTDTQYF.

This clonotype was recorded a few times. The chain is built from TRBV5-5 and TRBJ2-3, with D hard to call. The CDR3 spans 15 residues. Germline assignment: CDR1 SGHKS and CDR2 YYEKEE (reference sequence). The V and J ends lost 0 bases and 5 bases respectively, with 13 bases between them. For the CDR3, the DNA is TGTGCCAGCAGCTTGGACCCGGATATTTTAGATACGCAGTATTTT. It translates to CASSLDPDILDTQYF.

This clonotype was counted a few times. The chain links TRBV28 to TRBJ1-1; a possible D gene is TRBD1 (5 bases). V lost 6 bases and J lost 3, with 11 bases in between. CDR1 and CDR2 from the germline V gene are MDHEN and SYDVKM. The CDR3 runs to 13 residues. This chain's CDR3 is CASSSSGYTEAFF. CDR3 DNA sequence: TGTGCCAGCAGCTCTTCAGGGTACACTGAAGCTTTCTTT.

This clonotype was found a few times. This chain uses TRBV5-5 with TRBJ1-1; 9 bases map to TRBD1. The V and J ends lost 4 bases and 0 bases, in that order; junction bases with no gene match: 7. The CDR3 covers 16 residues. CDR1 is SGHKS, CDR2 YYEKEE, per germline (reference sequence). For the CDR3, the DNA is TGTGCCAGCAGCCTTTCACAGGGGGCTGTGAACACTGAAGCTTTCTTT. Encoded protein: CASSLSQGAVNTEAFF.

The chain joins TRBV19 to TRBJ1-1, with D unresolved. Trimming removed 1 base at V and 1 base at J, with 10 bases between. The CDR3 runs 15 residues. The germline CDR1 and CDR2 sequences are LNHDA and SQIVND (reference sequence). The CDR3 region is CASSIGAGQNTEAFF. CDR3 DNA: TGTGCCAGTAGTATAGGAGCAGGCCAGAACACTGAAGCTTTCTTT. Based on the CDR3 plus reference TRBV19 and TRBJ1-1, the full variable domain is DGGITQSPKYLFRKEGQNVTLSCEQNLNHDAMYWYRQDPGQGLRLIYYSQIVNDFQKGDIAEGYSVSREKKESFPLTVTSAQKNPTAFYLCASSIGAGQNTEAFFGQGTRLTVV.

This clonotype was seen repeatedly, ten times or more. The chain is built from TRBV7-2 and TRBJ1-1; 8 bases map to TRBD1. The trim removed 1 base at V and 4 bases at J, leaving 5 bases unmatched. Germline-derived CDR1 and CDR2 are SGHTA and FQGNSA. The length of the CDR3 is 15 residues. DNA of the CDR3: TGTGCCAGCAGCTTAGGACAGGGGCAGATCACTGAAGCTTTCTTT. Amino acid sequence: CASSLGQGQITEAFF.

This clonotype came up a few times. This chain joins TRBV18 and TRBJ2-1, with TRBD2 matching over 8 bases. Germline loops: CDR1 KGHSH, CDR2 LQKENI. V lost 8 bases and J lost 7; bases outside the gene matches: 7. CDR3 length: 13 residues. The CDR3 reads CASGTGGRNEQFF. CDR3 coding DNA: TGTGCCAGCGGAACGGGGGGGCGAAATGAGCAGTTCTTC.

The chain joins TRBV20-1 to TRBJ2-5; 11 bases are shared with TRBD2. Germline lookup yields CDR1 DFQATT and CDR2 SNEGSKA (reference sequence). The CDR3 extends over 15 amino acids. J gave up 5 bases and V 6 bases, and 11 bases lay outside the gene matches. CDR3 nucleotide sequence: TGCAGTGCAAGGGGTAGCGGGGGGGCCCGGGAGACCCAGTACTTC. It translates to CSARGSGGARETQYF.

This clonotype has just a few counts. J is TRBJ2-1 and V is TRBV12-3 or TRBV12-4, with 7 bases lining up with TRBD1. This CDR3 region has 16 residues. Trimming removed 6 bases from V and 0 bases from J; junction bases left unmatched: 8. CDR3 sequence reads: CASSPTRDSSYNEQFF. The CDR3, as DNA: TGTGCCAGCAGCCCTACCCGGGACAGCTCCTACAATGAGCAGTTCTTC.

The chain employs TRBV7-9 and TRBJ2-1; a possible D gene is TRBD1 (5 bases). CDR1 SEHNR and CDR2 FQNEAQ come from the germline V gene (reference sequence). V shed 5 bases and J shed 0 bases, with 8 bases lying between them. The CDR3 totals 14 residues. The CDR3 DNA follows: TGTGCCAGCAGCCAGGACACCTCCTACAATGAGCAGTTCTTC. This sequence encodes CASSQDTSYNEQFF.

The sample holds a few counts of this clonotype. The chain carries TRBV5-1 and TRBJ1-3; D perhaps matches TRBD1 (5 bases). The CDR3 is 15 amino acids. Trimming removed 3 bases at V and 2 bases at J, with 12 bases between. In germline, CDR1 is SGHRS, CDR2 YFSETQ. The CDR3 here is CASSSAPRAGNTIYF. CDR3 DNA sequence: TGCGCCAGCAGCTCAGCCCCCAGGGCTGGAAACACCATATATTTT. Variable domain in full (rest from reference TRBV5-1 and TRBJ1-3): KAGVTQTPRYLIKTRGQQVTLSCSPISGHRSVSWYQQTPGQGLQFLFEYFSETQRNKGNFPGRFSGRQFSNSRSEMNVSTLELGDSALYLCASSSAPRAGNTIYFGEGSWLTVV.

The chain has TRBV4-3 and TRBJ2-2, with 9 bases matching TRBD2. The CDR3 is 20 amino acids. Trimming cost V 1 base and J 1 base; bases outside gene matches: 13. Germline V gives CDR1 LGHNA, CDR2 YSLEER. CDR3 nucleotide sequence: TGCGCCAGCAGCCAAGTGGGTGGGAGTAGCGGGGGATGGAACACCGGGGAGCTGTTTTTT. Translated: CASSQVGGSSGGWNTGELFF.

The chain is built from TRBV7-9 and TRBJ2-5; D gene ambiguous. With 5 bases removed from V and 14 bases from J, the gap between germline ends came to 6 bases. This CDR3 region has 8 residues. Germline V CDR1 and CDR2: SEHNR, FQNEAQ (reference sequence). CDR3 protein: CASSPRYF. Written as DNA, the CDR3 is TGTGCCAGCAGCCCCCGCTACTTC.

This clonotype was picked up a small number of times. The chain employs TRBV12-3 or TRBV12-4 and TRBJ2-1; possible D gene TRBD1, 6 bases. V lost 1 base, J lost 0 bases, and 10 bases lay in between. The CDR3 covers 16 residues. DNA for the CDR3: TGTGCCAGCAGTTTAGTACAGGGAAGCTCCTACAATGAGCAGTTCTTC. It translates to CASSLVQGSSYNEQFF.

This clonotype was observed a single time. The rearrangement joins TRBV2 to TRBJ2-3; D is unclear. Germline CDR1 and CDR2: SNHLY and FYNNEI. This CDR3 region has 12 residues. V was trimmed by 3 bases and J by 8 bases, leaving 9 bases between them. This chain's CDR3 is CASSDPSGTQYF. The CDR3 DNA follows: TGTGCCAGCAGTGACCCCAGTGGTACGCAGTATTTT.

CDR3 nucleotide sequence: TGTGCCAGCAGTTTAAGGACAGGATTCACAGATACGCAGTATTTT. Its translation is CASSLRTGFTDTQYF. This chain links TRBV28 with TRBJ2-3; 7 positions match TRBD1. From germline, CDR1 is MDHEN and CDR2 SYDVKM. The CDR3 loop spans 15 amino acids. The V gene end was trimmed by 2 bases and the J gene end by 2 bases; junction bases not matched to a gene: 4.

The rearrangement joins TRBV4-3 to TRBJ2-1; maybe TRBD1 (6 bases). The CDR3 is 15 amino acids. Trimming stripped 5 bases from V and 8 bases from J, with 19 bases between. The germline gives CDR1 LGHNA, CDR2 YSLEER. In nucleotides, the CDR3 is TGCGCCAGCAGCAACGACAGGCAGTCTATCTATGAGCAGTTCTTC. Its protein product is CASSNDRQSIYEQFF.

This clonotype was detected a few times. This chain joins TRBV27 and TRBJ1-1; a weak D match, TRBD1 (5 bases). Germline V CDR1 and CDR2: MNHEY, SMNVEV (reference sequence). V dropped 3 bases and J dropped 4 bases, with 12 bases sitting between them. The CDR3 is made up of 14 amino acids. The CDR3 sequence: CASSLLGGGTEAFF. In nucleotides, the CDR3 is TGTGCCAGCAGTTTGCTGGGGGGAGGCACTGAAGCTTTCTTT.

The chain joins TRBV7-2 to TRBJ1-4; 7 bases line up with TRBD1. CDR3 length equals 14 residues. With V trimmed by 3 bases and J by 8 bases, 6 bases remained unmatched. CDR1 is SGHTA and CDR2 is FQGNSA in the germline V gene. The CDR3 bases are TGTGCCAGCAGCTTCGTCCAGGGGGGAGAAAAACTGTTTTTT. This encodes CASSFVQGGEKLFF.

This clonotype appeared many times. DNA of the CDR3: TGTGCCAGCAGGCACAGCCAAGAGACCCAGTACTTC. Translating gives CASRHSQETQYF. The chain combines TRBV6-5 with TRBJ2-5; D not resolved. Trimming left V 6 bases short and J 1 base short, with 6 bases between. Germline V CDR1 and CDR2: MNHEY, SVGAGI. CDR3 length equals 12 residues.

A few counts support this clonotype. The chain uses TRBV6-5 and TRBJ1-3; 9 positions agree with TRBD1. V trimming: 6 bases; J trimming: 2 bases; junction bases outside the gene matches: 5. Per germline, CDR1 MNHEY and CDR2 SVGAGI. CDR3 length equals 15 residues. In DNA form, the CDR3 reads TGTGCCAGCAGGTCACAGGGGGCAACTGGAAACACCATATATTTT. Translating it yields CASRSQGATGNTIYF.

The chain links TRBV6-5 to TRBJ2-2; 10 nucleotides match TRBD2. The CDR3 extends over 17 amino acids. Germline CDR1 is MNHEY and CDR2 is SVGAGI. V trimming: 2 bases; J trimming: 2 bases; junction bases outside the gene matches: 5. The chain's CDR3 is CASSYPGLAENTGELFF. The DNA for the CDR3 is TGTGCCAGCAGTTACCCTGGACTAGCGGAAAACACCGGGGAGCTGTTTTTT.